This record concerns one T cell receptor (beta chain) sequence. No antigen is known for it. The sample comes from a study of metastatic and nonmetastatic thyroid tumors. Study results and caveats: Versus benign nodules, malignant thyroid tumors reportedly had significantly higher TCR beta diversity, in blood and tumor.

TCRdb reassembled clones from the PCR reads with MiXCR. Of tens of thousands of clones listed, roughly a fifth are singletons. The V segment lost 1 base and the J segment 4 bases; nucleotides outside the gene matches: 5. The length of the CDR3 is 15 residues. Germline assignment: CDR1 SGHRS and CDR2 YFSETQ. All patients were untreated before thyroid surgery. Material: blood. The J gene is TRBJ2-5, the V gene TRBV5-1, with TRBD2 matching over 9 bases. The sequence was obtained from a male donor with papillary thyroid cancer or a benign thyroid nodule (not recorded which). Some clones in this sample may be carry-over from other donors' samples. The CDR3: CASSLWTSAGETQYF. CDR3 DNA sequence: TGCGCCAGCAGCTTGTGGACTAGCGCCGGAGAGACCCAGTACTTC.